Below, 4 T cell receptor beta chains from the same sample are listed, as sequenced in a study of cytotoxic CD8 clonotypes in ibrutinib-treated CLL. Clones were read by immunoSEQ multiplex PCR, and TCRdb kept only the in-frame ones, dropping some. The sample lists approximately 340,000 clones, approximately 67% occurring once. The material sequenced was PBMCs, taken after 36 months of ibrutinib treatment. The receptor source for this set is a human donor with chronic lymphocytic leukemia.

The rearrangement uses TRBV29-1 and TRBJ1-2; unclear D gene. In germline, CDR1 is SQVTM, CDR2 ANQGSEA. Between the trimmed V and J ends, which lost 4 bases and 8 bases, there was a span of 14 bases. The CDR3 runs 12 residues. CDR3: CSVVPDYRGYTF. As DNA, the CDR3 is TGCAGCGTTGTACCAGACTATAGAGGCTACACCTTC.

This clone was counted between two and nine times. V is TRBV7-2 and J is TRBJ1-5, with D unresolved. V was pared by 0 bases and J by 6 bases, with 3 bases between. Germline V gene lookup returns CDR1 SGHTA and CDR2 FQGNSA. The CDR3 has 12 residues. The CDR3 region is CASSLAGQPQHF. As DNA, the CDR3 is TGTGCCAGCAGCTTAGCGGGTCAGCCCCAGCATTTT.

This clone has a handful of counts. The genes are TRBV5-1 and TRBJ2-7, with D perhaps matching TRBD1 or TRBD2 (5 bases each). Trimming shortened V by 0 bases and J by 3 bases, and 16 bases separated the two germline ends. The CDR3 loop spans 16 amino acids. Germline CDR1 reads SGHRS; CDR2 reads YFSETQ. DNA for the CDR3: TGCGCCAGCAGCTTGGCCGGACCCGAGGGGATCTACGAGCAGTACTTC. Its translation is CASSLAGPEGIYEQYF.

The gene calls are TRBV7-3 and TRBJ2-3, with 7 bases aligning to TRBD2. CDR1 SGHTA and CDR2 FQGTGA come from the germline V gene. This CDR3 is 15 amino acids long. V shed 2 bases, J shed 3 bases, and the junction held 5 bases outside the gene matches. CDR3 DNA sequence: TGTGCCAGCAGCTTAGGACTAGGGGAGACAGATACGCAGTATTTT. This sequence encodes CASSLGLGETDTQYF.